The 28 T cell receptor beta chains below come from one sample, sequenced in a study of control samples from healthy donors and cancer patients. Repertoires were generated with immunoSEQ multiplex PCR, while TCRdb's copy carries only in-frame clones and drops some. The sample contains about 80,000 clones, around 84% of which appear only once. The material sequenced was PBMCs. The receptors shown here come from a man aged 55 to 70 with head and neck cancer.

The V gene is TRBV7-8, the J gene TRBJ1-1; D gene uncertain. With 5 bases removed from V and 4 bases from J, the gap between germline ends came to 8 bases. This CDR3 has 12 residues. Germline V CDR1 and CDR2: SGHVS, FQNEAQ. This CDR3 is CASSMWGTEAFF. The CDR3 region has the DNA TGTGCCAGCAGCATGTGGGGCACTGAAGCTTTCTTT.

The rearrangement uses TRBV10-3 and TRBJ2-1; TRBD2 agrees at 12 bases. The CDR3 length is 16 residues. V gave up 1 base and J gave up 5 bases; unmatched junction bases: 3. The germline CDR1 and CDR2 sequences are ENHRY and SYGVKD. The CDR3 region is CAISEWASGRDNEQFF. The CDR3 DNA follows: TGTGCCATCAGTGAGTGGGCTAGCGGGAGGGACAATGAGCAGTTCTTC.

The chain uses TRBV30 and TRBJ2-3; D is possibly TRBD1 or TRBD2 (7 bases each). Germline CDR1 and CDR2: GTSNPN and SVGIG (reference sequence). There are 13 residues in the CDR3. Trimming removed 1 base at V and 6 bases at J, with 11 bases between. The CDR3 is CAWSGQGGDTQYF. CDR3 DNA: TGTGCCTGGAGTGGACAGGGAGGGGATACGCAGTATTTT. Drawing the rest from reference TRBV30 and TRBJ2-3, the complete variable domain is SQTIHQWPATLVQPVGSPLSLECTVEGTSNPNLYWYRQAAGRGLQLLFYSVGIGQISSEVPQNLSASRPQDRQFILSSKKLLLSDSGFYLCAWSGQGGDTQYFGPGTRLTVL.

The genes are TRBV4-2 and TRBJ2-1; 12 bases align to TRBD2. The CDR3 has 17 amino acids. Germline loops: CDR1 LGHNA, CDR2 YNFKEQ. The ends lost 3 bases at V and 10 bases at J; junction bases unmatched: 13. CDR3: CASSQVLTSGGFGEQFF. The CDR3 nucleotides are TGTGCCAGCAGCCAGGTCCTTACTAGCGGGGGGTTTGGAGAGCAGTTCTTC.

The chain has TRBV20-1 and TRBJ1-6; D unresolved. The CDR3 is 14 amino acids. The V end lost 6 bases, the J end lost 9 bases, and 18 bases lay between the germline ends. Germline V gene data show CDR1 as DFQATT and CDR2 as SNEGSKA (reference sequence). CDR3 in DNA: TGCAGTGCAAGTCTCGGGATGAGCGGTTCACCCCTCCACTTT. It codes for CSASLGMSGSPLHF.

V is TRBV5-4 and J is TRBJ2-2; 7 nucleotides match TRBD2. CDR1 and CDR2 (germline): SGHNT, YYREEE (reference sequence). V shed 1 base, J shed 1 base, and the junction held 4 bases outside the gene matches. The CDR3 loop spans 16 amino acids. CDR3 nucleotides: TGTGCCAGCAGCTTGCGGGTAGCGGGGAACACCGGGGAGCTGTTTTTT. Translating it yields CASSLRVAGNTGELFF.

This chain uses TRBV5-1 with TRBJ1-1; TRBD1 agrees at 10 bases. The junction had 7 bases not matched to a gene; V was cut back by 4 bases and J by 4 bases. CDR3 length: 15 residues. Looked up from germline, CDR1 is SGHRS and CDR2 is YFSETQ. The CDR3 DNA follows: TGCGCCAGCAGCCCTCAGACAGGGGGCGGCACTGAAGCTTTCTTT. Its translation: CASSPQTGGGTEAFF. Full variable domain (outside the CDR3, taken from reference TRBV5-1 and TRBJ1-1): KAGVTQTPRYLIKTRGQQVTLSCSPISGHRSVSWYQQTPGQGLQFLFEYFSETQRNKGNFPGRFSGRQFSNSRSEMNVSTLELGDSALYLCASSPQTGGGTEAFFGQGTRLTVV.

This chain uses TRBV19 with TRBJ2-1; 10 positions match TRBD1. CDR1 is LNHDA, CDR2 SQIVND, per germline (reference sequence). CDR3 length: 15 residues. The trim removed 5 bases at V and 7 bases at J, leaving 8 bases unmatched. CDR3 DNA sequence: TGTGCCAGTAGTGCCCGGACAGGGGGGGGTAATGAGCAGTTCTTC. Its translation: CASSARTGGGNEQFF.

The rearrangement uses TRBV7-8 and TRBJ2-1; 7 bases line up with TRBD2. With 6 bases clipped from V and 5 bases from J, the junction kept 16 bases outside the gene matches. CDR1 SGHVS and CDR2 FQNEAQ come from the germline V gene. The CDR3 is 17 amino acids. CDR3 DNA: TGTGCCAGCAGTTTCATTAGTGCGGCGGGAGAAAACAATGAGCAGTTCTTC. This translates into CASSFISAAGENNEQFF.

The chain is built from TRBV7-9 and TRBJ2-2; 11 nucleotides align to TRBD1. Germline CDR1 is SEHNR and CDR2 is FQNEAQ (reference sequence). Trimming took 6 bases from V and 5 from J; bases not matched to a gene: 8. The CDR3 contains 16 residues. CDR3 nucleotides: TGTGCCAGCAGTCCTAGGGACAGGGGGAATACCGGGGAGCTGTTTTTT. It encodes CASSPRDRGNTGELFF.

The chain carries TRBV4-2 and TRBJ1-1; D call uncertain. This CDR3 spans 14 amino acids. The V gene lost 0 bases and the J gene lost 0 bases, with 5 bases spanning the gap. Germline V CDR1 and CDR2: LGHNA, YNFKEQ. CDR3 amino acids: CASSQERMNTEAFF. The CDR3 DNA follows: TGTGCCAGCAGCCAAGAGAGGATGAACACTGAAGCTTTCTTT.

The rearrangement links TRBV10-3 to TRBJ2-5, with 7 bases that match TRBD1. Germline V lookup: CDR1 ENHRY, CDR2 SYGVKD. V dropped 6 bases and J dropped 4; count of bases not matched to a gene: 5. The CDR3 extends over 13 amino acids. The chain's CDR3 is CAIRRGQRETQYF. CDR3 nucleotides: TGTGCCATCAGAAGGGGGCAAAGAGAGACCCAGTACTTC.

This clone was counted a few times. The chain employs TRBV28 and TRBJ1-5; D may be TRBD1 (5 bases). The V gene's germline CDR1 is MDHEN and CDR2 SYDVKM. This CDR3 region has 12 residues. V was trimmed by 7 bases and J by 9 bases, leaving 13 bases between them. For the CDR3, the DNA is TGTGCCAGCACCGCCCCGAGGGGGCCCCAGCATTTT. Encoded protein: CASTAPRGPQHF.

This CDR3 is CASSYLPRTGGTQYF. The CDR3 nucleotides read TGTGCCAGCAGTTACTTACCTAGGACAGGGGGGACCCAGTACTTC. The genes are TRBV6-2 or TRBV6-3 and TRBJ2-5, with TRBD1 identical over 10 bases. The CDR3 length is 15 residues. Germline V CDR1 and CDR2: MNHEY, SVGEGT. Losses at the gene ends were 1 base for V and 7 bases for J; bases not matched to a gene: 6.

This sequence joins TRBV4-1 and TRBJ1-3; D possibly corresponds to TRBD1 (5 bases). V was clipped by 3 bases and J by 0 bases, with 12 bases between them. The CDR3 has 16 amino acids. Germline values: CDR1 MGHRA, CDR2 YSYEKL. CDR3 amino acids: CASSHQRGYSGNTIYF. The CDR3 bases are TGCGCCAGCAGCCATCAAAGGGGCTACTCTGGAAACACCATATATTTT.

In this sample, this clone turned up once. The rearrangement links TRBV18 to TRBJ1-6; D call uncertain. Germline V gives CDR1 KGHSH, CDR2 LQKENI. CDR3 length equals 13 residues. The V end lost 3 bases, the J end lost 10 bases, and 10 bases lay between the germline ends. The CDR3 coding sequence is TGTGCCAGCTCACCTTCGGACGTGTCACCCCTCCACTTT. Its translation is CASSPSDVSPLHF.

This clone has a handful of counts. This rearrangement joins TRBV19 to TRBJ1-6, with D hard to call. Trimming removed 1 base at V and 7 bases at J, with 8 bases between. Germline CDR1 is LNHDA and CDR2 is SQIVND (reference sequence). This CDR3 comprises 14 residues. The chain's CDR3 is CASSIGRGNSPLHF. The CDR3 DNA sequence: TGTGCCAGTAGTATAGGCAGAGGAAATTCACCCCTCCACTTT.

The chain uses TRBV15 and TRBJ1-2; D is ambiguous. Germline V gene sequence: CDR1 LNHNV, CDR2 YYDKDF (reference sequence). Trimming removed 4 bases from V and 0 bases from J, with 6 bases in between. This CDR3 contains 13 residues. The CDR3 is CATSTLTNYGYTF. CDR3 DNA: TGTGCCACCAGCACTCTGACTAACTATGGCTACACCTTC.

The V call is TRBV29-1, the J call TRBJ2-5, with a tentative D call TRBD1 (7 bases). CDR1 is SQVTM, CDR2 ANQGSEA, per germline. V was pared by 6 bases and J by 7 bases, with 21 bases between. The CDR3 runs 14 residues. Here the CDR3 reads CSVVTGRIVGTQYF. The CDR3 DNA follows: TGCAGCGTGGTGACAGGGAGGATAGTAGGGACCCAGTACTTC. The full variable domain, rest sourced from reference TRBV29-1 and TRBJ2-5, is SAVISQKPSRDICQRGTSLTIQCQVDSQVTMMFWYRQQPGQSLTLIATANQGSEATYESGFVIDKFPISRPNLTFSTLTVSNMSPEDSSIYLCSVVTGRIVGTQYFGPGTRLLVL.

The chain links TRBV7-6 to TRBJ2-2; D is unclear. Trimming removed 1 base at V and 3 bases at J, with 9 bases between. The CDR3 loop spans 15 amino acids. CDR1 is SGHVS and CDR2 is FNYEAQ in the germline V gene. The CDR3 region has the DNA TGTGCCAGCAGCTTAGGTATTCAGCACACCGGGGAGCTGTTTTTT. Protein: CASSLGIQHTGELFF.

J is TRBJ2-4 and V is TRBV3-1 (or the pseudogene TRBV3-2); D gene uncertain. This CDR3 comprises 14 residues. Looked up from germline, CDR1 is LGHDT and CDR2 is YNNKEL (reference sequence). V was trimmed by 3 bases and J by 1 base, leaving 7 bases between them. In nucleotides, the CDR3 is TGTGCCAGCAGCCACCTCGCGGCCAAAAACATTCAGTACTTC. Its protein product is CASSHLAAKNIQYF.

As regards this clone: A junction end diverges from the germline sequence, so it may reflect a read error. This sample includes further DNA sequences coding for the same CDR3. The CDR3 reads CARRVGGGAHTGELFF. CDR3 sequence (DNA): TGCGCCCGCCGCGTCGGGGGCGGGGCCCACACCGGGGAGCTGTTTTTT. V gene TRBV9 combines with J gene TRBJ2-2; D possibly matches TRBD1 or TRBD2 (6 bases each). Germline V gene lookup returns CDR1 SGDLS and CDR2 YYNGEE. The CDR3 runs to 16 residues.

The chain couples TRBV5-6 to TRBJ2-2; no firm D call. V lost 4 bases and J 3 bases, leaving 22 bases between the germline ends. CDR3 length equals 18 residues. The V gene's germline CDR1 is SGHDT and CDR2 YYEEEE. In DNA form, the CDR3 reads TGTGCCAGCAGCACATCCGATGGTCCCAGTGTAGACACCGGGGAGCTGTTTTTT. As protein: CASSTSDGPSVDTGELFF.

V usage is TRBV28 and J usage is TRBJ2-7; 7 bases fit TRBD1. The CDR3 is made up of 13 amino acids. The germline V gene encodes CDR1 MDHEN and CDR2 SYDVKM. Trimming took 6 bases from V and 2 from J; bases not matched to a gene: 4. The CDR3 loop reads CASSLDRAYEQYF. In DNA form, the CDR3 reads TGTGCCAGCAGCTTAGACAGGGCCTACGAGCAGTACTTC. Full variable domain (missing parts from reference TRBV28 and TRBJ2-7): DVKVTQSSRYLVKRTGEKVFLECVQDMDHENMFWYRQDPGLGLRLIYFSYDVKMKEKGDIPEGYSVSREKKERFSLILESASTNQTSMYLCASSLDRAYEQYFGPGTRLTVT.

The J gene is TRBJ2-2, the V gene TRBV5-1; weak D call: TRBD1 (5 bases). V was cut by 5 bases and J by 7 bases, with 12 bases left in between. Germline loops: CDR1 SGHRS, CDR2 YFSETQ. The CDR3 length is 13 residues. The CDR3 DNA reads TGCGCCAGCAGGCCCAGGGCCGGCGGGGAGCTGTTTTTT. Translating it yields CASRPRAGGELFF.

The chain links TRBV7-9 to TRBJ2-3, with TRBD2 matching 8 bases. CDR1 and CDR2 (germline): SEHNR, FQNEAQ (reference sequence). This CDR3 is 18 amino acids long. J lost 1 base, V lost 5 bases, and 14 bases had no gene match. CDR3 coding DNA: TGTGCCAGCAGCCCGAACCTCCACGGGACTAGAGGCACAGATACGCAGTATTTT. This sequence encodes CASSPNLHGTRGTDTQYF.

The CDR3 coding sequence is TGTGCCAGCAGTGAGGACAGGGACTACGAGCAGTACTTC. Translation gives CASSEDRDYEQYF. V is TRBV2 and J is TRBJ2-7; 8 nucleotides match TRBD1. V dropped 3 bases and J dropped 3; count of bases not matched to a gene: 1. CDR3 length: 13 amino acids. Germline V gene data show CDR1 as SNHLY and CDR2 as FYNNEI.

The J gene is TRBJ2-2, the V gene TRBV5-4; no definite D call. Deletions cut 0 bases from V and 0 bases from J, with 9 bases between. CDR1 SGHNT and CDR2 YYREEE come from the germline V gene (reference sequence). This CDR3 has 16 amino acids. As DNA, the CDR3 is TGTGCCAGCAGCTTGGGTTCTGGCCCGAACACCGGGGAGCTGTTTTTT. Amino acids: CASSLGSGPNTGELFF.